This TCR beta chain emerged from a study of vaccination effects on CD4 cells after COVID-19. This clone was recorded only once. Its target is not known. After expansion with viral peptide pools in the ViraFEST assay, antigen-specific CD4+ T cells were sequenced. Culturing for about 9 days preceded CD4+ T cell isolation. The healthy vaccine recipients, who had no prior SARS-CoV-2 infection, showed negative nucleocapsid antibodies. The CDR3 covers 14 residues. V was pared by 10 bases and J by 7 bases, with 12 bases of the junction left unmatched. The germline V gene has CDR1 MDHEN and CDR2 SYDVKM. TCRdb's copy holds only in-frame clones and misses some; the assay was immunoSEQ multiplex PCR. The profile shows tens of thousands of clones, about 80% of them singletons.

This TCR derives from a human donor who received a COVID-19 vaccine. The V and J genes are TRBV28 and TRBJ2-1, with 8 bases that match TRBD2. Here the sequenced sample was CD4+ T cells from PBMCs cultured with HCoV-OC43 spike peptides, taken before COVID-19 vaccination. As for subset: HCoV-OC43 spike overlapping peptide pool stimulation. The CDR3 nucleotides read TGTGCCACCAACGGGGGGGCCATTTTGAATGAGCAGTTCTTC. Amino acid sequence: CATNGGAILNEQFF.